This T cell receptor (beta chain) originates from a study of neoadjuvant anti-PD-1 for oral cavity cancer. Background on the study: Patients mostly received three to four biweekly nivolumab doses at 3 mg/kg before surgery. Patients without progression received a fourth nivolumab dose around day 43, then surgical resection on days 50-56.

PBMC libraries mostly used about 490 ng of input genomic DNA, with six replicates per sample. Assay: immunoSEQ multiplex PCR; the TCRdb copy retains only in-frame clones and omits some. The sample comprises tens of thousands of clones, around four fifths of which are singletons, and around 2.6% rests with the top ten. No culture or expansion preceded analysis of these blood cells. The V and J ends lost 1 base and 4 bases respectively, with 10 bases between them. CDR1 SGHTA and CDR2 FQGNSA come from the germline V gene. The CDR3 is 15 amino acids. The TCR comes from a person aged 35 to 85 with oral cavity squamous cell carcinoma. The gene calls are TRBV7-2 and TRBJ2-2; D call uncertain. The source was PBMCs, collected before nivolumab (anti-PD-1) treatment. CDR3 in DNA: TGTGCCAGCAGCTTAGGGTCAGTAATCACCGGGGAGCTGTTTTTT. Amino acids: CASSLGSVITGELFF.